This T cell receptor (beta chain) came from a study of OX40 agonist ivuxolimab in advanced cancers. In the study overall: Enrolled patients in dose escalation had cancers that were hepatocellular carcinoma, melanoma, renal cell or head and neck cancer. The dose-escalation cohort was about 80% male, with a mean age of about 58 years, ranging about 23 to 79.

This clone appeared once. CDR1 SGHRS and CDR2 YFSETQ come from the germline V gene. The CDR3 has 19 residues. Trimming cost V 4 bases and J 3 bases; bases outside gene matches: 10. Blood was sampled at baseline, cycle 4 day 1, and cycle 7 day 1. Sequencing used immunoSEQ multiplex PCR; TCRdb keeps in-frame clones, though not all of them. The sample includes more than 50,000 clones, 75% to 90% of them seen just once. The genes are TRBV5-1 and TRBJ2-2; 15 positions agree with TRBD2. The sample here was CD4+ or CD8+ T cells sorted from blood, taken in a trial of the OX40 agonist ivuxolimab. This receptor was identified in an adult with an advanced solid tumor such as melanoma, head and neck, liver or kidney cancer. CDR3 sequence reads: CASSPGLAGGLVDTGELFF. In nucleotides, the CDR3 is TGCGCCAGCAGCCCCGGACTAGCGGGGGGGTTAGTCGACACCGGGGAGCTGTTTTTT.